A single sample is the source of the 9 T cell receptor beta chains below, sequenced in a study of human T cells and chemical hapten exposure. Time point indicated: patch test 1, 2 weeks after DPC sensitization. As to treatment: therapeutic diphenylcyclopropenone sensitization with weekly scalp DPC. TCRdb fed the RACE reads into MiXCR, producing one record per CDR3 protein. The table lists fewer than 95,000 distinct CDR3 sequences, roughly a tenth of them singletons. The specimen was whole blood, collected in connection with sensitization to the hapten diphenylcyclopropenone (DPC). These receptors originate from a middle-aged man with alopecia areata. Some clones in this sample may be carry-over from other donors' samples.

This clonotype was counted between two and nine times. Here the CDR3 DNA reads TGTGCCAGCAGCGTTTTGGGATATGGGGCCAACGTCCTGACTTTC. This codes for CASSVLGYGANVLTF. The V and J genes are TRBV5-4 and TRBJ2-6; D unclear. This CDR3 spans 15 amino acids. Germline V gene lookup returns CDR1 SGHNT and CDR2 YYREEE (reference sequence). Trimming removed 4 bases from V and 3 bases from J, with 11 bases in between. Based on the CDR3 plus reference TRBV5-4 and TRBJ2-6, the full variable domain is ETGVTQSPTHLIKTRGQQVTLRCSSQSGHNTVSWYQQALGQGPQFIFQYYREEENGRGNFPPRFSGLQFPNYSSELNVNALELDDSALYLCASSVLGYGANVLTFGAGSRLTVL.

This clonotype was seen at least ten times. The chain uses TRBV7-3 and TRBJ1-1, with D unclear. Germline V gives CDR1 SGHTA, CDR2 FQGTGA. V shed 5 bases and J shed 6 bases, with 13 bases lying between them. The CDR3 runs 13 residues. CDR3 DNA: TGTGCCAGCAGCCCTGCCGGGGTGGCTGAAGCTTTCTTT. As protein: CASSPAGVAEAFF.

The chain uses TRBV5-5 and TRBJ2-5; D remains unclear. CDR3 length equals 16 residues. In germline, CDR1 is SGHKS, CDR2 YYEKEE (reference sequence). V was shortened by 3 bases and J by 3 bases, with 18 bases between the two germline ends. CDR3 sequence (DNA): TGTGCCAGCAGCTGGATCCGAATCAGAGGCGAAGAGACCCAGTACTTC. Its translation: CASSWIRIRGEETQYF.

This clonotype appeared many times. The chain uses TRBV7-2 and TRBJ2-7, with TRBD1 as a possible D gene (5 bases). The CDR3 contains 13 residues. Trimming cost V 4 bases and J 3 bases, with 10 bases left between them. CDR1 and CDR2 (germline): SGHTA, FQGNSA. CDR3 sequence reads: CASSSDILYEQYF. CDR3 sequence (DNA): TGTGCCAGCAGCTCGGACATTCTCTACGAGCAGTACTTC.

This sequence joins TRBV14 and TRBJ2-3, with D hard to call. The CDR3 contains 13 residues. The V gene's germline CDR1 is SGHDN and CDR2 FVKESK. Trimming left V 4 bases short and J 4 bases short, with 9 bases between. The CDR3 DNA reads TGTGCCAGCAGCCTCGGGTCCCCAGATACGCAGTATTTT. It codes for CASSLGSPDTQYF.

This clonotype was counted many times. V is TRBV7-9 and J is TRBJ1-6, with D perhaps TRBD1 (5 bases). V was pared by 3 bases and J by 6 bases, with 9 bases between. This CDR3 has 14 amino acids. Germline CDR1 and CDR2: SEHNR and FQNEAQ (reference sequence). CDR3: CASSLVQGNSPLHF. Written as DNA, the CDR3 is TGTGCCAGCAGCTTGGTGCAGGGTAATTCACCCCTCCACTTT.

This clonotype has ten or more counts. The chain uses TRBV29-1 and TRBJ1-2, with a possible D match to TRBD1 (5 bases). V lost 5 bases and J lost 4, with 14 bases in between. This CDR3 contains 13 residues. Germline V gene sequence: CDR1 SQVTM, CDR2 ANQGSEA. CDR3 nucleotide sequence: TGCAGCGTTCCCCATACTAGGGGCTATGGCTACACCTTC. Its translation is CSVPHTRGYGYTF.

This clonotype occurred many times. The chain carries TRBV6-6 and TRBJ1-5; D gene ambiguous. Between the trimmed V and J ends, which lost 0 bases and 1 base, there was a span of 16 bases. The CDR3 loop spans 18 amino acids. CDR1 and CDR2 (germline): MNHNY, SVGAGI (reference sequence). The CDR3 is CASSYSGSGGRSNQPQHF. The CDR3 nucleotides read TGTGCCAGCAGTTACTCGGGATCAGGCGGCAGGAGCAATCAGCCCCAGCATTTT.

The chain employs TRBV6-6 and TRBJ2-7; 9 bases agree with TRBD2. The CDR3 sequence is 16 residues long. CDR1 and CDR2 from the germline V gene are MNHNY and SVGAGI (reference sequence). J was trimmed by 1 base and V by 4 bases; bases with no gene match: 8. CDR3 sequence reads: CASSSNQAGGSYEQYF. CDR3 nucleotide sequence: TGTGCCAGCAGTTCGAATCAAGCGGGAGGATCCTACGAGCAGTACTTC.